The clone carrying this T cell receptor (beta chain) was found many times. Trimming removed 1 base from V and 6 bases from J, with 4 bases in between. The CDR3 is 11 residues long. Germline values: CDR1 MGHDK, CDR2 SYGVNS. This record comes from a study of identical twins. Using its own MiXCR run on the 5' RACE reads, TCRdb lists one record per CDR3 protein. In the table there are about 890,000 distinct CDR3 sequences, roughly an eighth of which are singletons. These sequences were also reported in another study, on yellow fever vaccine responses in identical twins.

The sample consisted of PBMCs. The chain is built from TRBV25-1 and TRBJ2-7; D call uncertain. The clonotype comes from a woman aged 18-29 years in good health. CDR3 in DNA: TGTGCCAGCAGTGAATTTTCCGAGCAGTACTTC. This codes for CASSEFSEQYF.